These 7 T cell receptor beta chains share one sample of origin, sequenced in a study of T cell responses to AZD1222 COVID-19 vaccine. Data came from immunoSEQ multiplex PCR; TCRdb stores just in-frame clones and leaves some out. This sample has roughly 140,000 clones, with over 75% found just once. The input for sequencing was peripheral blood, taken on day 0 of AZD1222 vaccination. These receptors were collected from an adult in good health.

The V and J genes are TRBV20-1 and TRBJ2-7; D is unresolved. This CDR3 region has 11 residues. The V and J ends lost 0 bases and 2 bases respectively, with 2 bases between them. The germline V gene encodes CDR1 DFQATT and CDR2 SNEGSKA (reference sequence). The CDR3 region is CSARDPYEQYF. The CDR3 DNA sequence: TGCAGTGCTAGAGATCCCTACGAGCAGTACTTC.

This clone has just one count. The V gene is TRBV28, the J gene TRBJ2-1; no definite D call. The CDR3 runs to 13 residues. CDR1 is MDHEN, CDR2 SYDVKM, per germline. With 7 bases removed from V and 11 bases from J, the gap between germline ends came to 18 bases. Written as DNA, the CDR3 is TGTGCCAGCACCTTACCCGTCGGCCGCCAGCAGTTCTTC. Translation gives CASTLPVGRQQFF.

This chain joins TRBV10-3 and TRBJ2-5; D is undetermined. CDR1 is ENHRY and CDR2 is SYGVKD in the germline V gene. This CDR3 is built from 14 residues. V gave up 6 bases and J gave up 5 bases, with 16 bases separating them. DNA for the CDR3: TGTGCCATCAGCGCAGAGATCAGCAAGGAGACCCAGTACTTC. Its translation is CAISAEISKETQYF.

The chain uses TRBV27 and TRBJ2-7; D unresolved. This CDR3 contains 14 residues. V lost 3 bases and J 6 bases, leaving 15 bases between the germline ends. Germline-derived CDR1 and CDR2 are MNHEY and SMNVEV (reference sequence). The CDR3 spells CASSLWAASGEQYF. DNA of the CDR3: TGTGCCAGCAGTTTGTGGGCAGCCTCCGGCGAGCAGTACTTC.

The chain employs TRBV15 and TRBJ1-5; D is undetermined. CDR3 size: 13 residues. Trimming stripped 4 bases from V and 4 bases from J, with 8 bases between. Germline V gene lookup returns CDR1 LNHNV and CDR2 YYDKDF (reference sequence). CDR3 sequence (DNA): TGTGCCACCAGCACCGAAATTAATCAGCCCCAGCATTTT. This sequence encodes CATSTEINQPQHF.

The chain links TRBV18 to TRBJ2-7; 7 positions agree with TRBD2. The junction had 1 base not matched to a gene; V was cut back by 2 bases and J by 0 bases. The CDR3 loop spans 14 amino acids. Germline lookup yields CDR1 KGHSH and CDR2 LQKENI. In DNA form, the CDR3 reads TGTGCCAGCTCACCATCTAGCGGCTCCTACGAGCAGTACTTC. This encodes CASSPSSGSYEQYF.

The genes are TRBV29-1 and TRBJ2-3; no reliable D call. The CDR3 sequence is 14 residues long. CDR1 is SQVTM, CDR2 ANQGSEA, per germline. Trimming took off 1 base at V and 2 bases at J, with 10 bases between the two ends. The CDR3 region has the DNA TGCAGCGTTGAAGGCGGAGCCTTCACAGATACGCAGTATTTT. It specifies CSVEGGAFTDTQYF.